This passage covers 3 T cell receptor beta chains from one sample sequenced in a study of monozygotic twins with cystic fibrosis. Generated by immunoSEQ multiplex PCR, the TCRdb table keeps only in-frame clones and is missing some. The table includes roughly 28,000 clones, around 81% detected once. The source material was blood. The receptors were gathered from a girl under 10 years old with cystic fibrosis.

The V gene is TRBV6-4, the J gene TRBJ2-7, with D perhaps TRBD2 (6 bases). The length of the CDR3 is 16 residues. CDR1 and CDR2 from the germline V gene are MRHNA and SNTAGT. V lost 6 bases and J lost 6, with 24 bases in between. The chain's CDR3 is CASRGLQGKDLSEQYF. The CDR3 bases are TGTGCCAGCAGGGGACTTCAGGGAAAGGACCTGTCCGAGCAGTACTTC.

The J gene is TRBJ1-3, the V gene TRBV5-4, with D unclear. Germline values: CDR1 SGHNT, CDR2 YYREEE (reference sequence). Trimming removed 3 bases at V and 0 bases at J, with 7 bases between. The CDR3 is made up of 14 amino acids. The CDR3 coding sequence is TGTGCCAGCAGCTACCAGAGCTCTGGAAACACCATATATTTT. It is translated as CASSYQSSGNTIYF.

The chain recombines TRBV20-1 with TRBJ2-4; 8 positions match TRBD2. Per the germline V gene, CDR1 is DFQATT and CDR2 is SNEGSKA (reference sequence). This CDR3 has 11 amino acids. With V trimmed by 5 bases and J by 6 bases, 0 bases remained unmatched. For the CDR3, the DNA is TGCAGTGCTGGGACTAGAAACATTCAGTACTTC. It is translated as CSAGTRNIQYF.